A selection of T cell receptor beta chains follows, all from one sample in a study of T cell responses to AZD1222 COVID-19 vaccine. Libraries were prepared by immunoSEQ multiplex PCR; TCRdb keeps only in-frame clonotypes and omits some of them. The profile shows about 89,000 clones, just over 85% of them singletons. Sequencing was performed on peripheral blood, taken 28 days after the second AZD1222 dose. The receptors were gathered from an adult who received the AZD1222 COVID-19 vaccine. The CDR3 runs from the conserved cysteine through the conserved F or W. A D gene is named only where the DNA matches it firmly. Not all rows give a size; the values are once, few, many and, for expanded clones, a class.

abundance,d_gene,j_gene,len,v_gene,CDR3aa,CDR3nt
-,TRBD2,TRBJ2-3,17,TRBV7-8,CASSFTSGRAFWDTQYF,TGTGCCAGCAGTTTTACTAGCGGGAGGGCCTTTTGGGATACGCAGTATTTT
-,-,TRBJ2-7,13,TRBV5-1,CASSYGLSYEQYF,TGCGCCAGCAGCTACGGACTATCCTACGAGCAGTACTTC
-,-,TRBJ1-1,15,TRBV28,CASREGRPGPTEAFF,TGTGCCAGCCGAGAGGGCAGACCAGGCCCGACTGAAGCTTTCTTT
once,TRBD2,TRBJ2-3,15,TRBV10-3,CAISGLAGVTDTQYF,TGTGCCATCAGTGGACTAGCGGGGGTCACAGATACGCAGTATTTT
-,-,TRBJ2-7,14,TRBV28,CASSLSLSFYEQYF,TGTGCCAGCAGTTTAAGTCTAAGCTTCTACGAGCAGTACTTC
-,-,TRBJ2-1,15,TRBV2,CASKVSSVKDNEQFF,TGTGCCAGCAAGGTTTCTAGCGTAAAGGACAATGAGCAGTTCTTC
-,-,TRBJ1-5,14,TRBV27,CASSLTSVQQPQHF,TGTGCCAGCAGTTTAACGTCCGTCCAGCAGCCCCAGCATTTT
-,-,TRBJ1-3,13,TRBV11-1,CASSLTTGNTIYF,TGTGCCAGCAGTCTTACGACCGGAAACACCATATATTTT
-,-,TRBJ1-1,13,TRBV7-9,CASSLIKNTEAFF,TGTGCCAGCAGCCTAATTAAAAACACTGAAGCTTTCTTT
-,-,TRBJ1-2,15,TRBV10-3,CAISESAGRNYGYTF,TGTGCCATCAGTGAGTCAGCAGGGCGGAACTATGGCTACACCTTC
-,-,TRBJ1-2,13,TRBV5-1,CASSLQALYGYTF,TGCGCCAGCAGCTTACAGGCACTCTATGGCTACACCTTC
-,-,TRBJ1-3,13,TRBV18,CASSRADGNTIYF,TGTGCCAGCTCACGAGCTGATGGAAACACCATATATTTT
-,-,TRBJ2-2,14,TRBV5-1,CASSLARGLGELFF,TGCGCCAGCAGCTTGGCGCGAGGGCTTGGGGAGCTGTTTTTT
-,-,TRBJ2-6,17,TRBV4-2,CASSQVGAVSGANVLTF,TGTGCCAGCAGCCAAGTGGGCGCAGTCTCTGGGGCCAACGTCCTGACTTTC
-,-,TRBJ2-3,16,TRBV15,CATSTGSAAGPGTQYF,TGTGCCACCAGCACAGGGTCGGCTGCGGGGCCGGGTACGCAGTATTTT
-,TRBD1,TRBJ2-7,14,TRBV6-5,CASKPGQGPNEQYF,TGTGCCAGCAAGCCGGGACAGGGACCCAACGAGCAGTACTTC
-,TRBD1,TRBJ1-5,13,TRBV12-3/TRBV12-4,CASTRDRAQPQHF,TGTGCCAGCACCCGGGACAGGGCCCAGCCCCAGCATTTT
few,-,TRBJ2-2,15,TRBV6-2/TRBV6-3,CASSYFLRGAGELFF,TGTGCCAGCAGTTACTTCCTCCGCGGTGCCGGGGAGCTGTTTTTT
-,-,TRBJ2-3,12,TRBV27,CASSLVSGTQYF,TGTGCCAGCAGTTTGGTCTCCGGGACGCAGTATTTT
-,-,TRBJ2-7,15,TRBV7-9,CASSLARGEAGEQYF,TGTGCCAGCAGCTTAGCGCGAGGTGAGGCCGGAGAGCAGTACTTC
-,TRBD1,TRBJ2-6,17,TRBV11-2,CASSAGTGSDGANVLTF,TGTGCCAGCAGCGCCGGGACAGGGAGTGACGGGGCCAACGTCCTGACTTTC
-,-,TRBJ1-1,14,TRBV30,CAWGGRPRNTEAFF,TGTGCCTGGGGGGGACGTCCAAGGAACACTGAAGCTTTCTTT
-,-,TRBJ2-7,12,TRBV3-1/TRBV3-2,CASSQEARGKYF,TGTGCCAGCAGCCAAGAGGCCCGGGGGAAGTACTTC
-,-,TRBJ2-7,12,TRBV7-9,CASSSTGTEQYF,TGTGCCAGCAGCTCCACCGGGACAGAGCAGTACTTC
once,-,TRBJ2-7,13,TRBV9,CASSALDGGEQYF,TGTGCCAGCAGCGCCCTTGACGGCGGCGAGCAGTACTTC
-,TRBD2,TRBJ2-1,15,TRBV27,CASSLLAGSYNEQFF,TGTGCCAGCAGTCTACTAGCGGGCTCCTACAATGAGCAGTTCTTC
few,-,TRBJ2-5,11,TRBV11-2,CASSRMGTQYF,TGTGCCAGCAGTCGGATGGGGACCCAGTACTTC
-,-,TRBJ1-1,14,TRBV2,CASSPLGVNAEAFF,TGTGCCAGCAGTCCTTTAGGGGTCAACGCTGAAGCTTTCTTT
-,TRBD1,TRBJ2-7,15,TRBV5-1,CASSLRTGGTYEQYF,TGCGCCAGCAGCTTGAGGACAGGGGGCACCTACGAGCAGTACTTC
few,TRBD1,TRBJ1-1,15,TRBV5-6,CASSTGVWMNTEAFF,TGTGCCAGCAGTACAGGGGTTTGGATGAACACTGAAGCTTTCTTT
-,-,TRBJ1-4,12,TRBV30,CAWSVNTEKLFF,TGTGCCTGGAGTGTAAACACTGAAAAACTGTTTTTT
-,-,TRBJ2-7,16,TRBV19,CASSIGSARSRHEQYF,TGTGCCAGTAGTATAGGCTCGGCTAGATCTCGGCACGAGCAGTACTTC